This paragraph reports one T cell receptor (beta chain). It was with 60 Vbeta and 13 Jbeta primers that the PCR ran. The protocol was immunoSEQ multiplex PCR, while the TCRdb copy is restricted to in-frame clones and leaves out a portion. This table lists fewer than 130,000 clones. This entry comes from a study of cytomegalovirus exposure and HLA in healthy donors. The sequence was collected from a man aged 50-60 years in good health and CMV-seronegative. The sample consisted of PBMCs.

CDR3 protein: CASSQEVDEKLFF. The CDR3 bases are TGCGCCAGCAGCCAGGAGGTGGATGAAAAACTGTTTTTT. This rearrangement joins TRBV10-1 to TRBJ1-4; no clear D gene. Trimming pared 6 bases from V and 6 bases from J, leaving 11 bases between. CDR3 length equals 13 residues. The germline CDR1 and CDR2 sequences are WNHNN and SYGVQD (reference sequence).